Below, 25 T cell receptor beta chains from the same sample are listed, as sequenced in a study of T-cell reconstitution after alpha-beta-depleted transplantation in children. This sample's TCRbeta library carried unique molecular identifier barcodes. TCRdb reprocessed the PCR reads via MiXCR and lists one record per CDR3 protein. This table has some 450,000 distinct CDR3 sequences, around 46% appearing once. The sample was PBMCs, taken before TCRalphabeta/CD19-depleted stem cell transplant. All receptors derive from a girl aged 2 to 9 with aplastic anemia, due to receive a stem cell transplant.

This clonotype was detected ten times or more. The chain couples TRBV3-1 to TRBJ1-5; D is perhaps TRBD1 (6 bases). This CDR3 region has 17 residues. V lost 3 bases to trimming and J lost 5 bases, with 20 bases between them. Per the germline V gene, CDR1 is LGHDT and CDR2 is YNNKEL (reference sequence). In nucleotides, the CDR3 is TGTGCCAGCAGCCACCACGGTAGGGGACACCAAGATCAGCCCCAGCATTTT. As protein: CASSHHGRGHQDQPQHF.

This clonotype was detected ten times or more. The chain recombines TRBV4-1 with TRBJ2-1; D is possibly TRBD1 or TRBD2 (5 bases each). Germline CDR1 is MGHRA and CDR2 is YSYEKL. This CDR3 is 16 amino acids long. V lost 7 bases to trimming and J lost 6 bases, with 22 bases between them. DNA for the CDR3: TGCGCCAGCAACTCCCCCGGGGCCAGCTCACTCAATGAGCAGTTCTTC. Residues: CASNSPGASSLNEQFF.

V usage is TRBV6-5 and J usage is TRBJ2-3; 12 bases agree with TRBD1. Germline assignment: CDR1 MNHEY and CDR2 SVGAGI. This CDR3 spans 15 amino acids. After removal of 3 bases from V and 7 bases from J, the junction contained 5 bases not matched to a gene. The CDR3 nucleotides are TGTGCCAGCAGTTATCCCGGGACAGGGGGCCATACGCAGTATTTT. It is translated as CASSYPGTGGHTQYF.

The chain combines TRBV5-1 with TRBJ2-1; 8 nucleotides align to TRBD2. V trimming: 4 bases; J trimming: 13 bases; junction bases outside the gene matches: 13. Germline V gene data show CDR1 as SGHRS and CDR2 as YFSETQ. CDR3 length equals 14 residues. The CDR3 loop is CASSPTSGTSRQFF. CDR3 in DNA: TGCGCCAGCAGCCCAACTAGCGGTACGTCCCGTCAGTTCTTC.

This clonotype was counted only a few times. This chain connects TRBV7-3 to TRBJ2-1; 14 positions agree with TRBD2. The V and J ends lost 5 bases and 10 bases, in that order; junction bases with no gene match: 7. There are 15 residues in the CDR3. Germline V CDR1 and CDR2: SGHTA, FQGTGA. In nucleotides, the CDR3 is TGTGCCAGCAGCCGGACTAGCGGGGGGCTTAGGGAGCAGTTCTTC. This gives the protein CASSRTSGGLREQFF.

This clonotype was seen at least ten times. This sequence joins TRBV20-1 and TRBJ2-3; 7 bases are a match to TRBD2. J was trimmed by 10 bases and V by 3 bases; bases with no gene match: 22. This CDR3 is 17 amino acids long. In germline, CDR1 is DFQATT, CDR2 SNEGSKA (reference sequence). This CDR3 is CSARDARDYPQEGPQYF. CDR3 coding DNA: TGCAGTGCTAGGGACGCCCGGGACTACCCGCAGGAAGGCCCGCAGTATTTT.

There are many counts of this clonotype. This chain uses TRBV7-8 with TRBJ1-4; the match to TRBD1 covers 12 bases. V lost 0 bases, J lost 8 bases, and 1 base stayed unmatched. CDR1 is SGHVS and CDR2 is FQNEAQ in the germline V gene. The CDR3 loop spans 15 amino acids. Here the CDR3 reads CASSLAGTGGEKLFF. CDR3 DNA: TGTGCCAGCAGCTTAGCGGGGACAGGGGGCGAAAAACTGTTTTTT.

The chain couples TRBV18 to TRBJ2-1; possible D gene TRBD2, 7 bases. The CDR3 totals 16 residues. Trimming cost V 6 bases and J 5 bases, with 20 bases left between them. Looked up from germline, CDR1 is KGHSH and CDR2 is LQKENI. CDR3 nucleotides: TGTGCCAGCTCCGGGGGCGGGAGCAGAGTAAACAATGAGCAGTTCTTC. Protein sequence: CASSGGGSRVNNEQFF.

Concerning this clonotype itself: Because it lacks the conserved phenylalanine or tryptophan at the end, this CDR3 is likely a read error. The chain is built from TRBV7-9 and TRBJ2-3; 7 bases map to TRBD2. Per germline, CDR1 SEHNR and CDR2 FQNEAQ (reference sequence). V trimming: 3 bases; J trimming: 2 bases; junction bases outside the gene matches: 11. The CDR3 is made up of 17 amino acids. CDR3 loop: CASSFPLEGGYTDTQYS. CDR3 in DNA: TGTGCCAGCAGCTTCCCGCTCGAGGGAGGGTACACAGATACGCAGTATTCT.

On this clonotype: It may be a read error: a sequence one base away is much more abundant. The chain recombines TRBV20-1 with TRBJ1-1, with 7 bases identical to TRBD1. Germline-derived CDR1 and CDR2 are DFQATT and SNEGSKA (reference sequence). The CDR3 extends over 13 amino acids. The J segment lost 8 bases and the V segment lost 6 bases, leaving 12 bases of the junction unmatched. This CDR3 is CSADLLTQGEAFF. CDR3 in DNA: TGCAGTGCCGACCTTCTGACACAGGGGGAAGCTTTCTTT.

The chain recombines TRBV28 with TRBJ2-7, with D uncertain. V lost 8 bases and J lost 3, with 14 bases in between. The CDR3 loop spans 13 amino acids. Germline V gene sequence: CDR1 MDHEN, CDR2 SYDVKM. The CDR3 loop reads CASGLLSGYEQYF. CDR3 nucleotide sequence: TGTGCCAGCGGCTTGCTTTCTGGCTACGAGCAGTACTTC.

The chain is built from TRBV6-1 and TRBJ2-2, with D perhaps matching TRBD2 (5 bases). Germline values: CDR1 MNHNS, CDR2 SASEGT. The CDR3 has 17 amino acids. V was trimmed by 2 bases and J by 6 bases, leaving 19 bases between them. For the CDR3, the DNA is TGTGCCAGCAGTGAAAGTCTTAGAGGGTCCCCGGCCGGGGAGCTGTTTTTT. Protein product: CASSESLRGSPAGELFF.

In its sample, this clonotype was seen a few times. The rearrangement joins TRBV12-3 or TRBV12-4 to TRBJ2-5, with 9 positions matching TRBD1. The CDR3 sequence is 15 residues long. V trimming: 5 bases; J trimming: 4 bases; junction bases outside the gene matches: 8. CDR3 nucleotide sequence: TGTGCCAGCAGTATACAGGGGGCGAAGGGAGAGACCCAGTACTTC. It translates to CASSIQGAKGETQYF.

V is TRBV7-7 and J is TRBJ2-1; 10 bases are a match to TRBD2. The junction had 5 bases not matched to a gene; V was cut back by 8 bases and J by 4 bases. Germline V CDR1 and CDR2: SSHAT, FNYEAQ (reference sequence). The length of the CDR3 is 14 residues. CDR3 DNA: TGTGCCAGCCTCCGAGCGGGAGGGTACAATGAGCAGTTCTTC. Its protein is CASLRAGGYNEQFF.

This clonotype showed up many times. J is TRBJ2-7 and V is TRBV18, with D possibly being TRBD1 (5 bases). This CDR3 is 12 amino acids long. In germline, CDR1 is KGHSH, CDR2 LQKENI. V was clipped by 2 bases and J by 5 bases, with 7 bases between them. The CDR3 DNA is TGTGCCAGCTCACCAAAAGGGGACGAGCAGTACTTC. Encoded protein: CASSPKGDEQYF.

This clonotype was detected a few times. The chain joins TRBV9 to TRBJ1-2; D unresolved. Germline CDR1 reads SGDLS; CDR2 reads YYNGEE. Trimming shortened V by 0 bases and J by 5 bases, and 14 bases separated the two germline ends. This CDR3 is built from 15 residues. CDR3 in DNA: TGTGCCAGCAGCGTAGGGGCAGCGACTCTATATGGCTACACCTTC. Encoded protein: CASSVGAATLYGYTF.

This clonotype was recorded at least ten times. CDR3 bases: TGCGCCAGCAGCCACCCTAATGAGCAGTTCTTC. It yields the protein CASSHPNEQFF. The rearrangement joins TRBV4-1 to TRBJ2-1; no reliable D call. The length of the CDR3 is 11 residues. Trimming stripped 3 bases from V and 7 bases from J, with 4 bases between. Germline CDR1 is MGHRA and CDR2 is YSYEKL.

This clonotype was recorded a few times. The chain carries TRBV5-1 and TRBJ2-7; no clear D gene. V was trimmed by 2 bases and J by 2 bases, leaving 11 bases between them. The CDR3 sequence is 14 residues long. Germline V gene data show CDR1 as SGHRS and CDR2 as YFSETQ. The CDR3 sequence is CASSFTSAPYEQYF. Here the CDR3 DNA reads TGCGCCAGCAGCTTTACCAGTGCGCCCTACGAGCAGTACTTC.

The genes are TRBV4-1 and TRBJ2-1, with D perhaps TRBD2 (5 bases). This CDR3 comprises 15 residues. V lost 1 base, J lost 5 bases, and 12 bases lay in between. Per the germline V gene, CDR1 is MGHRA and CDR2 is YSYEKL. The CDR3 nucleotides are TGCGCCAGCAGCCAAGGAGGGTGGAGTAACAATGAGCAGTTCTTC. Translation gives CASSQGGWSNNEQFF.

This clonotype has just a few counts. J is TRBJ2-1 and V is TRBV20-1; 12 bases agree with TRBD2. The CDR3 totals 15 residues. Germline loops: CDR1 DFQATT, CDR2 SNEGSKA (reference sequence). J was trimmed by 5 bases and V by 2 bases; bases with no gene match: 4. The CDR3 loop reads CSARKRLAGDNEQFF. CDR3 nucleotides: TGCAGTGCTAGAAAGAGACTAGCGGGGGACAATGAGCAGTTCTTC.

The chain uses TRBV4-1 and TRBJ1-2; TRBD1 agrees at 9 bases. CDR1 and CDR2 (germline): MGHRA, YSYEKL. CDR3 length: 18 amino acids. J lost 2 bases, V lost 7 bases, and 17 bases had no gene match. Written as DNA, the CDR3 is TGCGCCAGCACCTCAAATGGGGGACAGGGCTTAGGGAACTATGGCTACACCTTC. This sequence encodes CASTSNGGQGLGNYGYTF.

This clonotype appeared many times. V and J are TRBV28 and TRBJ2-3, with D perhaps matching TRBD1 or TRBD2 (5 bases each). The CDR3 loop spans 14 amino acids. Between the trimmed V and J ends, which lost 3 bases and 3 bases, there was a span of 10 bases. CDR1 and CDR2 (germline): MDHEN, SYDVKM. This CDR3 reads CASSFEGRTDTQYF. The DNA for the CDR3 is TGTGCCAGCAGTTTTGAGGGGAGAACAGATACGCAGTATTTT.

The chain couples TRBV10-3 to TRBJ2-2; D is uncertain. V was shortened by 4 bases and J by 0 bases, with 6 bases between the two germline ends. This CDR3 comprises 14 residues. Looked up from germline, CDR1 is ENHRY and CDR2 is SYGVKD. As DNA, the CDR3 is TGTGCCATCAGTGCTACTCCGAACACCGGGGAGCTGTTTTTT. Its translation: CAISATPNTGELFF.

This clonotype was found many times. The rearrangement links TRBV4-3 to TRBJ1-2, with 10 nucleotides matching TRBD1. The CDR3 is 15 residues long. CDR1 and CDR2 from the germline V gene are LGHNA and YSLEER. The junction had 9 bases not matched to a gene; V was cut back by 4 bases and J by 7 bases. CDR3 loop: CASSRDRGLDSGYTF. CDR3 bases: TGCGCCAGCAGCCGGGACAGGGGTTTAGATAGTGGCTACACCTTC.

This chain connects TRBV27 to TRBJ2-2; 14 positions match TRBD2. Looked up from germline, CDR1 is MNHEY and CDR2 is SMNVEV (reference sequence). V lost 9 bases, J lost 2 bases, and 5 bases stayed unmatched. The CDR3 length is 16 residues. The DNA of the CDR3 is TGTGCCAGGGGACTAGCGGGAGTTCCAAACACCGGGGAGCTGTTTTTT. Its protein product is CARGLAGVPNTGELFF.